Listed below are T cell receptor beta chains from one sample, sequenced in a study of identical twins. TCRdb reanalysed the 5' RACE reads using MiXCR and keeps one entry per CDR3 protein. The data contain under 300,000 distinct CDR3 sequences, about 9% of them singletons. This same sample was also taken into another study, of yellow fever vaccine responses in identical twins.

The specimen sequenced was CD8+ T cells sorted from blood. The receptors stem from a woman younger than 35 in good health. Both conserved end residues are part of each CDR3. Each record gives: D gene, V gene, CDR3 protein. The D gene is left open where the match is weak.

. | TRBV10-3 | CAITRTPDEQYF
. | TRBV6-2/TRBV6-3 | CASSRGLGSGSSYNEQFF
TRBD1 | TRBV6-2/TRBV6-3 | CASRPGDRGLYEQYF
. | TRBV4-3 | CASSQDASEYEQYF
. | TRBV29-1 | CSVEGPGSSYEQYF
. | TRBV12-1 | CASSFPSAPTSGGTQPTSYDEQFF
. | TRBV5-1 | CASSSRDQPENEKLFF
. | TRBV14 | CASSHGGIGNEQYF
TRBD2 | TRBV11-1 | CASSQPGTSGGTLNEQFF
TRBD2 | TRBV7-9 | CASSLVLAGGYQAQFF
TRBD1 | TRBV6-1 | CASKPKTGLNEQFF
. | TRBV27 | CASSLSSSAAGTYEQYF
TRBD1 | TRBV11-2 | CASSLDTRQGYEQYF
. | TRBV12-3/TRBV12-4 | CASSLWQSNQPQHF
. | TRBV21-1 | CASSPQTRETQYF
. | TRBV27 | CASRGPEGSQYF
. | TRBV24-1 | CATSDSAVSGNTIYF
. | TRBV7-9 | CASSGGGVAKNIQYF
. | TRBV2 | CASSGGEQYF
. | TRBV6-2/TRBV6-3 | CASSRWGSSDDEQFF
. | TRBV5-8 | CASSLPGLESSYEQYF
. | TRBV20-1 | CSAREAGYEQYF
TRBD2 | TRBV18 | CASSLWTSVTDTQYF
. | TRBV6-2/TRBV6-3 | CASSYGQSNQPQHF
. | TRBV6-1 | CASSEHRKPYNEQFF
. | TRBV6-2/TRBV6-3 | CASSNPGTLAGTGELFF
. | TRBV29-1 | CSAREGNTGELFF
. | TRBV5-1 | CASSLDWSDNEQFF
. | TRBV7-2 | CASSSPFTLNYGYTF
TRBD1 | TRBV11-2 | CASSISYATQGGRTGTTEAFF
. | TRBV27 | CASSGSPLPTQYF
TRBD2 | TRBV5-1 | CASSGGTSGDREQYF
. | TRBV7-3 | CASSSNGDQETQYF
. | TRBV20-1 | CSARVKGSSTDTQYF
. | TRBV7-9 | CASSLSGGNYNEQFF
TRBD2 | TRBV5-1 | CASSSGTSGRNSLEQYF
. | TRBV7-9 | CASARGNEQFF
TRBD1 | TRBV20-1 | CSAWDRGLSGAKNIQYF
TRBD1 | TRBV2 | CASSDLIKDRGSYEQYF
. | TRBV27 | CASSLNRGTPQETQYF
. | TRBV29-1 | CSDTGSYTF